This T cell receptor (beta chain) was recorded in a study of graft-versus-host responses after intestinal transplantation. Profiling relied on immunoSEQ multiplex PCR, and the TCRdb table lists in-frame clones only, not all of them. This table holds over 60,000 clones, more than 90% found once. As to this clone: Its antigen is not known.

General study points: Marrow from the recipient contained GvH clones, some of which had appeared first in ileum or blood.

The sequence came from a human patient who received an intestinal transplant, so some T cells may come from the graft donor. The sequencing here drew on bone marrow, taken approximately 100 weeks after intestinal transplantation.

This chain's CDR3 is CASGGETQYF. The CDR3 bases are TGTGCTAGTGGCGGAGAGACCCAGTACTTC. The chain uses TRBV12-5 and TRBJ2-5; D unclear. The CDR3 is made up of 10 amino acids. Between the trimmed V and J ends, which lost 6 bases and 4 bases, there was a span of 3 bases. The germline gives CDR1 LGHNT, CDR2 FRNRAP.